This T cell receptor (beta chain) was documented in a study of T cell repertoires in cytomegalovirus infection. This clonotype was seen only a few times. Its antigen is currently unknown. Study-level results: HLA-C-restricted CMV-specific TCR beta clonotypes prevailed in the ex vivo response.

TCRdb reanalysed the reads using MiXCR and keeps one entry per CDR3 protein. The sample consists of approximately 250,000 distinct CDR3 sequences, roughly 22% of them appearing once. The clonotype comes from a human donor in good health (CMV status not recorded). Some clones in this sample may be carry-over from other donors' samples. The material sequenced was CD8+ T cells from PBMCs.

The CDR3 loop reads CASSLDLKFYNEQFF. The DNA for the CDR3 is TGTGCCAGCAGCTTAGATCTGAAGTTCTACAATGAGCAGTTCTTC. The chain carries TRBV11-2 and TRBJ2-1; no clear D. CDR3 size: 15 residues. Looked up from germline, CDR1 is SGHAT and CDR2 is FQNNGV. Between the trimmed V and J ends, which lost 0 bases and 3 bases, there was a span of 9 bases.